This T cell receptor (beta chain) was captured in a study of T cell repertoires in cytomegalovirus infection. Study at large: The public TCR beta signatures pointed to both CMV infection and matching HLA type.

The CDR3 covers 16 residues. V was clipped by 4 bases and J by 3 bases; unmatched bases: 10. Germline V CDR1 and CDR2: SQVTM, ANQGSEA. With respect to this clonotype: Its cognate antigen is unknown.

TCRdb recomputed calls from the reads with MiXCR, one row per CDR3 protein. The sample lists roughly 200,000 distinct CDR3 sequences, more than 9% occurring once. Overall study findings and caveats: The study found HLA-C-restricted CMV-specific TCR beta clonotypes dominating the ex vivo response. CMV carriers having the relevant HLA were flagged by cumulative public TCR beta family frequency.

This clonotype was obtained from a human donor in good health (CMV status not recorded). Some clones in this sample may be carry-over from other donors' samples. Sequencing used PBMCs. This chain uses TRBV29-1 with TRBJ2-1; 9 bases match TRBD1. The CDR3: CSVVPGTGTHYNEQFF. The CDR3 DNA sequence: TGCAGCGTTGTTCCCGGGACAGGGACGCACTACAATGAGCAGTTCTTC.